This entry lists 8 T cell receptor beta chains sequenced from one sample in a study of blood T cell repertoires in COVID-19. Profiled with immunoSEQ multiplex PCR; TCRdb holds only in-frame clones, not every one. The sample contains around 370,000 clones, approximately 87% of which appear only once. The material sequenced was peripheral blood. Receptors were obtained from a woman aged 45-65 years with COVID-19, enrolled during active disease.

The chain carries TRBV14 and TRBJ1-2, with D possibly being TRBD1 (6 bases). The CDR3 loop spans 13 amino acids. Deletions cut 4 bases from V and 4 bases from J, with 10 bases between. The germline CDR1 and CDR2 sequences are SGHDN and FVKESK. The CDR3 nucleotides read TGTGCCAGCAGCCCGCAGGGGACCTATGGCTACACCTTC. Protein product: CASSPQGTYGYTF.

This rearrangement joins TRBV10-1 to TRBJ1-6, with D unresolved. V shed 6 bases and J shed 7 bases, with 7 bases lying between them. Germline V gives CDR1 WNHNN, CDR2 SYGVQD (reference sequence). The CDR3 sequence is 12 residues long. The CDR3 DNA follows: TGCGCCAGCAGATTCGGGAATTCACCCCTCCACTTT. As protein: CASRFGNSPLHF.

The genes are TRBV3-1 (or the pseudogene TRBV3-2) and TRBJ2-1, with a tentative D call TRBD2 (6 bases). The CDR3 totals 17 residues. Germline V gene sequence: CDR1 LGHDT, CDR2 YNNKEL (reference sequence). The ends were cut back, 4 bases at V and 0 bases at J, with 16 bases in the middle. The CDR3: CASSPRRGGISYNEQFF. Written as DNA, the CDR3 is TGTGCCAGCAGCCCCAGGCGAGGCGGGATCTCCTACAATGAGCAGTTCTTC.

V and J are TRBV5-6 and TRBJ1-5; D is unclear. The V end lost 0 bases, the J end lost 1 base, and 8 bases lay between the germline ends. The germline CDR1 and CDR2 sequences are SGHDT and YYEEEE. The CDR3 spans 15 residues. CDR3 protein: CASSLGALSNQPQHF. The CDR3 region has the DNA TGTGCCAGCAGCTTGGGGGCGTTGAGCAATCAGCCCCAGCATTTT.

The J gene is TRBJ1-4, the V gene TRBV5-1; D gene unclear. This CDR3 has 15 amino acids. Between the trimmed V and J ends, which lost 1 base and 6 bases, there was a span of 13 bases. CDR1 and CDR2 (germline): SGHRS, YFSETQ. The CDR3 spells CASSLRPPGDEKLFF. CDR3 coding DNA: TGCGCCAGCAGCTTGCGGCCCCCCGGAGATGAAAAACTGTTTTTT.

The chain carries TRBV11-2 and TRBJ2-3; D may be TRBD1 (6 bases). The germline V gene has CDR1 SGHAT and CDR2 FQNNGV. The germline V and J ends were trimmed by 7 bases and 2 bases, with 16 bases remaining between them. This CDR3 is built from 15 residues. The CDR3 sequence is CASTQAGTNTDTQYF. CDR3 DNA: TGTGCCAGCACCCAAGCTGGGACAAACACAGATACGCAGTATTTT. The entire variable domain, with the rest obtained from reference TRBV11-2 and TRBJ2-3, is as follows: EAGVAQSPRYKIIEKRQSVAFWCNPISGHATLYWYQQILGQGPKLLIQFQNNGVVDDSQLPKDRFSAERLKGVDSTLKIQPAKLEDSAVYLCASTQAGTNTDTQYFGPGTRLTVL.

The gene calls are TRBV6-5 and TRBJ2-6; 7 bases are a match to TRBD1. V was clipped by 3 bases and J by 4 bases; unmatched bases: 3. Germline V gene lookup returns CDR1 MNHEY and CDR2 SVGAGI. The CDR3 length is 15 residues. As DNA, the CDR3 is TGTGCCAGCAGTTATCAGGGGGTAGGGGCCAACGTCCTGACTTTC. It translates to CASSYQGVGANVLTF.

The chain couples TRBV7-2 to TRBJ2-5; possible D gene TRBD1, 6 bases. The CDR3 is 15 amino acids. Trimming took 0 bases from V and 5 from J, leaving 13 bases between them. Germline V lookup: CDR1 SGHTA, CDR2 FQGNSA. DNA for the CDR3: TGTGCCAGCAGCTTAGCCAGGGGCTACATGGAGACCCAGTACTTC. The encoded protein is CASSLARGYMETQYF. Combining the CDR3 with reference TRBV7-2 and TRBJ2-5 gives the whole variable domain GAGVSQSPSNKVTEKGKDVELRCDPISGHTALYWYRQSLGQGLEFLIYFQGNSAPDKSGLPSDRFSAERTGGSVSTLTIQRTQQEDSAVYLCASSLARGYMETQYFGPGTRLLVL.